This TCR beta chain was captured by sequencing in a study of immune evolution from preneoplasia to lung adenocarcinoma (dated by TCRdb to the early 2020s). In terms of the full investigation: No AAH lesions showed HLA loss of heterozygosity, compared with over 6% of AIS, approximately 15% of MIA and around 35% of ADC lesions. The study profiled immune contexture across lung adenocarcinoma precursors and invasive adenocarcinoma using immune gene expression, TCR sequencing and multiplex immunofluorescence. Resected precursor lesions (AAH, AIS, MIA) and invasive adenocarcinomas were each compared against paired morphologically normal lung tissue. Sample size was determined by specimen availability and not by a prior power calculation. Whole exome sequencing and methylation data from the same cohort of nodules were integrated with the immune data. In total, the cohort included roughly 49 patients with pulmonary nodules, all of whom underwent surgical resection. TCR sequencing data were obtained from approximately 56 patients. According to the study, over a hundred samples went through TCR sequencing. Class I HLA alleles were inferred from exome data with POLYSOLVER, and allele-specific HLA loss was detected with LOHHLA. General conclusions and limits of the study: Findings were based on association rather than direct causation; larger cohorts with long-term follow-up and longitudinal biopsies were deemed needed. Normal lung had the highest top T cell clone frequencies, and these frequencies appeared to fall progressively from AAH through AIS, MIA and invasive adenocarcinoma. The highest clonality was observed in normal lung, whereas higher T cell density and diversity but lower clonality appeared to be present in later-stage lesions. Because all patients came from Japan and China, whether the findings apply to Western populations was uncertain. The highest T cell clonality was observed in KRAS-mutant nodules compared with EGFR-mutant or double wild-type lesions.

The immunoSEQ hsTCRbeta Kit was used to sequence TCR beta CDR3 regions from DNA. Concerning the study's data processing: The ImmunoSEQ Analyzer was used to analyse the TCR sequencing data. T cell clonality was defined as 1 minus Pielou's evenness, as computed on productive rearrangements. To measure T cell diversity, the inverse Simpson index was applied to productive templates. T cell density was defined as TCR beta template counts normalized to usable DNA, with usable DNA estimated by amplifying and sequencing housekeeping genes. Two-sided Kruskal-Wallis tests were used to compare TCR metrics across histologic stages. TCRdb mirrors the immuneACCESS table, restricted to in-frame sequences. Some clones are absent from its copies; in checked studies, under half trace to an unresolved V gene, and the reason for the others is unknown. The D gene and trimming were derived from the DNA, and the V and J assignments and clone size from that table. Counted in this sample were around 2,500 clones; roughly 89% of them appeared once. In total, the top ten clones hold around 4% of the sample.

CDR1 and CDR2 are drawn from the germline V gene (reference sequence): GTSNPN, SVGIG. Trimming costs V 4 bases and J 6 bases, and their ends lie 10 bases apart. The CDR3 starts with the cysteine, ends with the phenylalanine, and has 12 residues. The entry retains the CDR3 DNA only, 36 bases that are in frame from base 1. Patients underwent resection in Japan or China between about 2014 and 2017. Two lung cancer pathologists independently reviewed H&E slides to confirm the histologic diagnosis of every case. For nucleic acid extraction, premalignant or tumor cells were enriched by macro-dissection following pathologic assessment. DNA was isolated from FFPE tissue using the AllPrep DNA/RNA FFPE Kit. Note on this clone: Its antigen remains undetermined. Base quality data are lacking; no much larger clone is found one base away.

This TCR was sampled from a person aged 60 to 85 with lung adenocarcinoma. Sequenced: FFPE lung adenocarcinoma in situ tissue. The meaning of the sample's cell subset or site label: preinvasive adenocarcinoma in situ (AIS). The chain is encoded by TRBV30 joined to TRBJ1-3; a confident D gene designation cannot be given. The encoded CDR3 is CAWTRSSNTIYF. The DNA reads as follows: TGTGCCTGGACCCGTAGTTCAAACACCATATATTTT.